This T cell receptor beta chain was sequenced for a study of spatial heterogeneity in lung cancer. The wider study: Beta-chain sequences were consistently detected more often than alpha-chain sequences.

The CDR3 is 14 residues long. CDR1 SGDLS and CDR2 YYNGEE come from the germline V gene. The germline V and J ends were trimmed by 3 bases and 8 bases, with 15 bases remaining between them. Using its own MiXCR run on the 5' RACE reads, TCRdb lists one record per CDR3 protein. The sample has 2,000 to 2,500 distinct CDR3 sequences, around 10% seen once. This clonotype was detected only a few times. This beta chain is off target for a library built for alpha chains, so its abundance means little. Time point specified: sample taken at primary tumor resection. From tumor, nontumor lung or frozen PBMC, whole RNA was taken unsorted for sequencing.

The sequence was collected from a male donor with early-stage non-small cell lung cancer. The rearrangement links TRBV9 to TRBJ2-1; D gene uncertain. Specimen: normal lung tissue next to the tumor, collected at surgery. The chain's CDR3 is CASSAPLVSHEQFF. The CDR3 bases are TGTGCCAGCAGCGCTCCCCTCGTGAGCCATGAGCAGTTCTTC.